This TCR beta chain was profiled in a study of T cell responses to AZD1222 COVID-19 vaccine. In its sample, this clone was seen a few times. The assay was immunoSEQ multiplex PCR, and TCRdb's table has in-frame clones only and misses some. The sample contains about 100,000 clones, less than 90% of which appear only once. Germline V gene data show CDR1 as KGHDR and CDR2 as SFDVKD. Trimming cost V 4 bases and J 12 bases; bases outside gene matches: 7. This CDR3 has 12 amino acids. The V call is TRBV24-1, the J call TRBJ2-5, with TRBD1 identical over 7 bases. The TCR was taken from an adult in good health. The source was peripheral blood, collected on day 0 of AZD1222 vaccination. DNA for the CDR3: TGTGCCACCAGTGACACAGGGGAAGTGAAGTACTTC. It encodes CATSDTGEVKYF.